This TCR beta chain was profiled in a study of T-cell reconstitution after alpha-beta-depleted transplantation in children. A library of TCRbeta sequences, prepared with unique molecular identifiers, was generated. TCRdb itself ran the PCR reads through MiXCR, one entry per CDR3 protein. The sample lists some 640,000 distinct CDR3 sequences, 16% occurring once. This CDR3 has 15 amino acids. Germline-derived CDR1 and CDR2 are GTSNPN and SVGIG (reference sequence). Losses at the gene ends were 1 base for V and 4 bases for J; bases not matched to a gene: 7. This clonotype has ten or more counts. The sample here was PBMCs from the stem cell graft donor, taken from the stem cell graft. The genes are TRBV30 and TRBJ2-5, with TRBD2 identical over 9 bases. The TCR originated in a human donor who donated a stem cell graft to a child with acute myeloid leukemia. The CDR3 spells CAWSGGLASRETQYF. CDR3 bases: TGTGCCTGGAGTGGTGGACTAGCGAGTCGAGAGACCCAGTACTTC.